The 27 T cell receptor beta chains in this list originate from one sample, sequenced in a study of blood T cell repertoires in COVID-19. The protocol was immunoSEQ multiplex PCR, while the TCRdb copy is restricted to in-frame clones and leaves out a portion. The sample has about 180,000 clones, roughly four fifths seen once. The sequenced material came from peripheral blood. These receptors all come from a woman aged 70-85 years with COVID-19, enrolled during active disease.

The gene calls are TRBV6-5 and TRBJ2-4; tentatively, D is TRBD1 (6 bases). CDR1 is MNHEY and CDR2 is SVGAGI in the germline V gene. CDR3 size: 14 residues. Trimming pared 5 bases from V and 7 bases from J, leaving 15 bases between. CDR3 amino acids: CASSTRGGKNIQYF. The CDR3 bases are TGTGCCAGCAGTACGCGAGGGGGTAAGAACATTCAGTACTTC.

In its sample, this clone was seen a few times. The chain is built from TRBV7-2 and TRBJ2-2; TRBD1 agrees at 7 bases. Germline CDR1 SGHTA, CDR2 FQGNSA. This CDR3 contains 17 residues. V lost 1 base and J lost 6; bases outside the gene matches: 11. CDR3 amino acids: CASSLGLTGLNPGELFF. The CDR3 DNA reads as TGTGCCAGCAGCTTAGGTCTGACAGGGCTGAATCCCGGGGAGCTGTTTTTT.

CDR3 sequence: CASSQGQGTGELFF. CDR3 DNA sequence: TGCGCCAGCAGCCAAGGGCAGGGCACCGGGGAGCTGTTTTTT. V gene TRBV4-3 combines with J gene TRBJ2-2; D perhaps matches TRBD1 (5 bases). Germline-derived CDR1 and CDR2 are LGHNA and YSLEER. CDR3 length equals 14 residues. The V and J ends lost 1 base and 4 bases respectively, with 7 bases between them.

The V and J genes are TRBV4-3 and TRBJ2-7; 8 bases line up with TRBD2. Trimming at V came to 1 base and at J to 6 bases, leaving 8 bases not matched to a gene. Germline assignment: CDR1 LGHNA and CDR2 YSLEER. This CDR3 has 15 amino acids. CDR3 DNA sequence: TGCGCCAGCAGCCAAGTAGGAGCGGGAGCACTCGAGCAGTACTTC. Its protein product is CASSQVGAGALEQYF.

V is TRBV28 and J is TRBJ1-1; D may be TRBD1 (6 bases). The germline V gene encodes CDR1 MDHEN and CDR2 SYDVKM. The CDR3 is 16 amino acids. Trimming cost V 4 bases and J 1 base, with 16 bases left between them. CDR3 nucleotide sequence: TGTGCCAGCAGTTCACCAACATCGACAGGGAACACTGAAGCTTTCTTT. Amino acids: CASSSPTSTGNTEAFF.

The CDR3 coding sequence is TGCGCCAGCAGCTTGGAGGGAGGAGGTAATTCACCCCTCCACTTT. This gives the protein CASSLEGGGNSPLHF. The J gene is TRBJ1-6, the V gene TRBV5-1; D is uncertain. The CDR3 loop spans 15 amino acids. The germline V gene encodes CDR1 SGHRS and CDR2 YFSETQ. Trimming took off 0 bases at V and 6 bases at J, with 10 bases between the two ends.

The rearrangement links TRBV27 to TRBJ2-7; TRBD2 is a possible D gene (6 bases). There are 16 residues in the CDR3. From germline, CDR1 is MNHEY and CDR2 SMNVEV (reference sequence). The V end was cut by 1 base, the J end by 9 bases, with 22 bases between. The CDR3 DNA is TGTGCCAGCAGTTTATTTAGCGGAAGCCAGATCCGGCGGCAGTACTTC. Translating it yields CASSLFSGSQIRRQYF.

Only a few counts were recorded for this clone. V usage is TRBV11-2 and J usage is TRBJ2-3; TRBD2 aligns across 11 bases. The length of the CDR3 is 16 residues. Germline CDR1 is SGHAT and CDR2 is FQNNGV. Trimming took 6 bases from V and 4 from J; bases not matched to a gene: 9. DNA for the CDR3: TGTGCCAGCAGGCGTCTACTAGCGGGAGACGCAGATACGCAGTATTTT. Its protein product is CASRRLLAGDADTQYF.

The chain links TRBV29-1 to TRBJ1-2; D gene uncertain. V dropped 2 bases and J dropped 0 bases, with 16 bases sitting between them. In germline, CDR1 is SQVTM, CDR2 ANQGSEA. This CDR3 is built from 16 residues. This CDR3 reads CSVEIPPTSPNYGYTF. DNA for the CDR3: TGCAGCGTTGAAATACCTCCCACCAGTCCTAACTATGGCTACACCTTC.

This clone was seen at least ten times. The chain has TRBV6-6 and TRBJ2-3; D not resolved. The CDR3 is made up of 15 amino acids. CDR1 and CDR2 from the germline V gene are MNHNY and SVGAGI (reference sequence). Trimming shortened V by 0 bases and J by 1 base, and 8 bases separated the two germline ends. The CDR3 sequence: CASSYSQSGTDTQYF. The DNA for the CDR3 is TGTGCCAGCAGTTACTCACAAAGCGGCACAGATACGCAGTATTTT.

V is TRBV24-1 and J is TRBJ1-2; D possibly corresponds to TRBD1 (5 bases). CDR3 length: 13 residues. Trimming stripped 9 bases from V and 3 bases from J, with 13 bases between. Germline V gene lookup returns CDR1 KGHDR and CDR2 SFDVKD. This CDR3 is CATQQGVDYGYTF. As DNA, the CDR3 is TGTGCCACCCAGCAGGGTGTCGACTATGGCTACACCTTC.

CDR3 sequence: CASSSNKEGPRNGYTF. The CDR3 DNA reads TGTGCCAGCAGCTCGAACAAGGAGGGACCGCGAAATGGCTACACCTTC. The chain couples TRBV11-2 to TRBJ1-2; TRBD1 might be the D (5 bases). CDR1 SGHAT and CDR2 FQNNGV come from the germline V gene. Trimming removed 4 bases at V and 6 bases at J, with 21 bases between. The CDR3 consists of 16 residues. The full variable domain, with the rest looked up from reference TRBV11-2 and TRBJ1-2, is EAGVAQSPRYKIIEKRQSVAFWCNPISGHATLYWYQQILGQGPKLLIQFQNNGVVDDSQLPKDRFSAERLKGVDSTLKIQPAKLEDSAVYLCASSSNKEGPRNGYTFGSGTRLTVV.

This clone has just one count. CDR3 region: CSAGGEGGYTF. CDR3 DNA sequence: TGCAGCGCCGGGGGAGAGGGAGGCTACACCTTC. The gene calls are TRBV29-1 and TRBJ1-2, with D tentatively TRBD1 (5 bases). The CDR3 sequence is 11 residues long. Germline V gives CDR1 SQVTM, CDR2 ANQGSEA. Trimming took 7 bases from V and 8 from J, leaving 14 bases between them.

The chain combines TRBV11-3 with TRBJ2-3; D is uncertain. Germline CDR1 reads SGHNT; CDR2 reads YENEEA. Trimming shortened V by 5 bases and J by 2 bases, and 8 bases separated the two germline ends. The CDR3 sequence is 13 residues long. CDR3 loop: CASSPLYTDTQYF. CDR3 DNA sequence: TGTGCCAGCAGCCCGCTATACACAGATACGCAGTATTTT.

The chain employs TRBV7-2 and TRBJ2-7, with 7 bases identical to TRBD2. This CDR3 is 12 amino acids long. J was trimmed by 1 base and V by 8 bases; bases with no gene match: 2. Germline V gene lookup returns CDR1 SGHTA and CDR2 FQGNSA. The CDR3 nucleotides are TGTGCCAGCGGGGGGGTATCCTACGAGCAGTACTTC. Translating it yields CASGGVSYEQYF.

V usage is TRBV18 and J usage is TRBJ2-5, with a weak D call TRBD1 (5 bases). Deletions cut 2 bases from V and 3 bases from J, with 10 bases between. Per germline, CDR1 KGHSH and CDR2 LQKENI. The CDR3 totals 14 residues. The CDR3 loop reads CASSPITGEETQYF. The DNA of the CDR3 is TGTGCCAGCTCACCAATAACAGGAGAAGAGACCCAGTACTTC.

The V gene is TRBV5-4, the J gene TRBJ2-5, with unresolved D. The V and J ends lost 3 bases and 5 bases respectively, with 20 bases between them. The CDR3 is 16 residues long. Germline CDR1 is SGHNT and CDR2 is YYREEE (reference sequence). The CDR3 spells CASSSFSLNTGETQYF. CDR3 sequence (DNA): TGTGCCAGCAGCTCCTTCTCCCTGAACACCGGGGAGACCCAGTACTTC.

The gene calls are TRBV11-2 and TRBJ1-4, with D possibly being TRBD1 (5 bases). With 1 base removed from V and 0 bases from J, the gap between germline ends came to 18 bases. In germline, CDR1 is SGHAT, CDR2 FQNNGV. The CDR3 runs to 19 residues. The CDR3 nucleotides read TGTGCCAGCAGCTTAGGTGTGGGGGGAGGGGTTGCAACTAATGAAAAACTGTTTTTT. The encoded protein is CASSLGVGGGVATNEKLFF.

J is TRBJ2-3 and V is TRBV25-1, with TRBD1 identical over 8 bases. This CDR3 has 15 amino acids. V trimming: 3 bases; J trimming: 5 bases; junction bases outside the gene matches: 7. Germline V gives CDR1 MGHDK, CDR2 SYGVNS. The CDR3 reads CASSDVTGVRDTQYF. CDR3 DNA: TGTGCCAGCAGTGATGTGACAGGGGTCAGAGATACGCAGTATTTT.

V gene TRBV7-8 combines with J gene TRBJ2-1; maybe TRBD1 (6 bases). CDR1 and CDR2 (germline): SGHVS, FQNEAQ. CDR3 length equals 15 residues. V shed 4 bases and J shed 3 bases, with 13 bases lying between them. The CDR3 region has the DNA TGTGCCAGCAGCTATTTAAGGACAGACTACAATGAGCAGTTCTTC. Protein: CASSYLRTDYNEQFF.

The sample holds many counts of this clone. V usage is TRBV12-5 and J usage is TRBJ2-1, with a possible D match to TRBD2 (6 bases). Trimming removed 1 base from V and 9 bases from J, with 7 bases in between. The germline CDR1 and CDR2 sequences are LGHNT and FRNRAP. The CDR3 spans 12 residues. Written as DNA, the CDR3 is TGTGCTAGTGGTTTGGGGAGGGGTGAGCAGTTCTTC. Translating it yields CASGLGRGEQFF.

The V and J genes are TRBV6-6 and TRBJ2-7, with TRBD2 matching 12 bases. The V and J ends lost 11 bases and 7 bases, in that order; junction bases with no gene match: 9. Germline CDR1 MNHNY, CDR2 SVGAGI (reference sequence). The CDR3 has 13 amino acids. Here the CDR3 reads CAGRTSGTQEQYF. The CDR3, as DNA: TGTGCCGGCCGGACTAGCGGGACGCAAGAGCAGTACTTC.

The rearrangement joins TRBV4-3 to TRBJ2-7; TRBD2 aligns across 9 bases. Germline V lookup: CDR1 LGHNA, CDR2 YSLEER. J was trimmed by 2 bases and V by 0 bases; bases with no gene match: 5. This CDR3 is built from 16 residues. CDR3 DNA sequence: TGCGCCAGCAGCCAAGATCCTAGCGGGACCGCCTACGAGCAGTACTTC. This encodes CASSQDPSGTAYEQYF.

The CDR3 DNA reads TGTGCCAGCAGCTTGGGGAGGGTTCAAGAGACCCAGTACTTC. Protein: CASSLGRVQETQYF. This chain connects TRBV5-5 to TRBJ2-5; possibly TRBD2 for D (6 bases). The CDR3 spans 14 residues. The germline V and J ends were trimmed by 0 bases and 2 bases, with 8 bases remaining between them. The V gene's germline CDR1 is SGHKS and CDR2 YYEKEE (reference sequence). The full variable domain, in which reference TRBV5-5 and TRBJ2-5 provide the parts outside the CDR3, is DAGVTQSPTHLIKTRGQQVTLRCSPISGHKSVSWYQQVLGQGPQFIFQYYEKEERGRGNFPDRFSARQFPNYSSELNVNALLLGDSALYLCASSLGRVQETQYFGPGTRLLVL.

The sample holds a few counts of this clone. The gene calls are TRBV9 and TRBJ1-1; perhaps TRBD1 as D (6 bases). The germline CDR1 and CDR2 sequences are SGDLS and YYNGEE. Trimming took 6 bases from V and 6 from J, leaving 18 bases between them. The CDR3 sequence is 14 residues long. CDR3 nucleotide sequence: TGTGCCAGCACCCCAATGGTATGGGGGCCTGAAGCTTTCTTT. This encodes CASTPMVWGPEAFF.

The chain recombines TRBV12-3 or TRBV12-4 with TRBJ2-7; D not resolved. The CDR3 covers 13 residues. The V end was cut by 2 bases, the J end by 4 bases, with 9 bases between. CDR3 sequence: CASSLYSVYEQYF. CDR3 nucleotide sequence: TGTGCCAGCAGTTTATATTCAGTTTACGAGCAGTACTTC.

This clone was observed a single time. This rearrangement joins TRBV28 to TRBJ1-1; TRBD1 aligns across 7 bases. CDR3 size: 18 residues. Trimming took 2 bases from V and 0 from J; bases not matched to a gene: 12. The germline gives CDR1 MDHEN, CDR2 SYDVKM. The DNA of the CDR3 is TGTGCCAGCAGTTTAGGTTTCGGGGGACAGATCATGAACACTGAAGCTTTCTTT. Translated: CASSLGFGGQIMNTEAFF.